The clone carrying this TCR beta chain has a count of ten or more. The target antigen is unknown. The time point: newly diagnosed GD, antithyroid drugs for less than 3 months. The authors made the TCR library using RNA they extracted from PBMCs. The germline V gene encodes CDR1 MDHEN and CDR2 SYDVKM. The CDR3 has 19 residues. J was trimmed by 0 bases and V by 6 bases; bases with no gene match: 12. This entry comes from a study of regulatory T cells in long-lasting Graves disease. Across the whole study: Freshly diagnosed Graves' patients had used antithyroid drugs for under 3 months.

Assembly of TCR beta libraries relied on iRepertoire HTBI primers together with Arm-PCR of CDR3 regions. Each CDR3 protein is one row after TCRdb ran MiXCR on the multiplex PCR reads. The sample lists hundreds of thousands of distinct CDR3 sequences, 15% to 18% seen once, with roughly 20% in the top ten. Overall study findings and caveats: Relative to new patients (under 1,000), persistent patients exhibited greater sharing of public clonotypes (around 2,800). Persistent disease samples used TRBV28, TRBJ1-2 and TRBJ2-5 preferentially.

This chain uses TRBV28 with TRBJ2-3; 13 bases fit TRBD2. This material consisted of peripheral blood mononuclear cells (PBMCs), taken at new diagnosis, from a patient treated with antithyroid drugs. This receptor was obtained from a female donor with Graves disease. CDR3 nucleotides: TGTGCCAGCAGCCCTGGGACTAGCGGGGCCCACTTCAGCACAGATACGCAGTATTTT. As protein: CASSPGTSGAHFSTDTQYF.